This T cell receptor (beta chain) originates from a study of T cells in Graves' hyperthyroidism and ophthalmopathy. V dropped 3 bases and J dropped 0; count of bases not matched to a gene: 2. Germline V CDR1 and CDR2: SGHTS, YDEGEE. The CDR3 runs to 15 residues. This clonotype came up many times. Using RNA transcripts as the source, TCR beta CDR3 regions were amplified. HTBI primers drove first-round RT-PCR of the TCR CDR3. TCRdb ran MiXCR on the multiplex PCR reads and lists one entry per CDR3 protein. The data show more than 150,000 distinct CDR3 sequences, with approximately 15% seen just once and approximately 28% held by the top ten.

This chain uses TRBV5-8 with TRBJ2-3, with TRBD1 matching 9 bases. Source material: blood. The sequence was collected from a woman aged 50 to 60 with Graves' hyperthyroidism. Here the CDR3 DNA reads TGTGCCAGCAGCTCTGGACAGGGGAGCACAGATACGCAGTATTTT. Translation: CASSSGQGSTDTQYF.